This T cell receptor (beta chain) was sequenced during a study of CD8 T cells in ankylosing spondylitis. General study findings and limits: A motif in TCR beta, a set of 8 or 9 highly homologous variants, appeared characteristic of ankylosing spondylitis blood.

The CDR3 length is 15 residues. V shed 7 bases and J shed 6 bases, with 21 bases lying between them. Germline loops: CDR1 ENHRY, CDR2 SYGVKD. With regard to this clonotype: Antigen specificity is unknown.

TCRdb reprocessed the 5' RACE reads via MiXCR and lists one record per CDR3 protein. The repertoire holds some 840,000 distinct CDR3 sequences, 10% to 15% seen once, with 0.51% in the top ten. The rearrangement uses TRBV10-3 and TRBJ1-2; possibly TRBD1 for D (5 bases). The clonotype was recovered from a male donor with ankylosing spondylitis. Sequenced: blood, either unsorted or a sorted T cell fraction (not recorded which). The DNA for the CDR3 is TGTGCCATCACTAGAGGAGGGGTTTCGGGTGATGGCTACACCTTC. Its protein is CAITRGGVSGDGYTF.